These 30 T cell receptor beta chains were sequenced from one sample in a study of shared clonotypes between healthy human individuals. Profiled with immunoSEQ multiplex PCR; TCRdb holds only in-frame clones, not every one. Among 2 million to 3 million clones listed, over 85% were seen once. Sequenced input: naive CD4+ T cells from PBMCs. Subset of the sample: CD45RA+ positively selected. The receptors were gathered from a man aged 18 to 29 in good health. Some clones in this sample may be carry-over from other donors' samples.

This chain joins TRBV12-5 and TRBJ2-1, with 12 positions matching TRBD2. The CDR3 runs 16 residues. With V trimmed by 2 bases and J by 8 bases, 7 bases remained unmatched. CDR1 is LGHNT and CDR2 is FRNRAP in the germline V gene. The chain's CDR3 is CASGLFLAGGPYEQFF. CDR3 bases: TGTGCTAGTGGTTTGTTTCTAGCGGGAGGGCCGTATGAGCAGTTCTTC.

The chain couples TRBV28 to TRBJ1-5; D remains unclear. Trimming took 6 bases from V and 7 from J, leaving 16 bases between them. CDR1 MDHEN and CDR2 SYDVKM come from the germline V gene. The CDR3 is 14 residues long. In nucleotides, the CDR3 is TGTGCCAGCAGCCAAAGTTGGGAGGGCCAGCCCCAGCATTTT. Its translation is CASSQSWEGQPQHF.

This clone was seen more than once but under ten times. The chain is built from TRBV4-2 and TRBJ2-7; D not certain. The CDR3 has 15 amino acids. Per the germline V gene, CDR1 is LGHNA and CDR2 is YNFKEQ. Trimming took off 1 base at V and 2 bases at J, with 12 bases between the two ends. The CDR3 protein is CASSQVNSQTYEQYF. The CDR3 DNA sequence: TGTGCCAGCAGCCAAGTAAACAGCCAGACCTACGAGCAGTACTTC.

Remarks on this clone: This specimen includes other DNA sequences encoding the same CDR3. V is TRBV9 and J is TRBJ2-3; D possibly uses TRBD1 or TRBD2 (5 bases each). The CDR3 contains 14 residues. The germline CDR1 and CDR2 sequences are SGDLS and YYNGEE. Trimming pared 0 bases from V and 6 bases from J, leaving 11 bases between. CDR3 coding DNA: TGTGCCAGCAGCGTAGAAGCAGGGACCGATACGCAGTATTTT. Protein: CASSVEAGTDTQYF.

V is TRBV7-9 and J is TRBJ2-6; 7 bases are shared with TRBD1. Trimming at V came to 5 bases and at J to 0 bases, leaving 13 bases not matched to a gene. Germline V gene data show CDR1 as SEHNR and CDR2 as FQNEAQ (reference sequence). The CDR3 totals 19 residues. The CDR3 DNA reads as TGTGCCAGCAGCATATATCTGACAGGGACGTCCTCTGGGGCCAACGTCCTGACTTTC. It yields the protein CASSIYLTGTSSGANVLTF. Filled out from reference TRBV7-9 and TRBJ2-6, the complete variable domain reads DTGVSQNPRHKITKRGQNVTFRCDPISEHNRLYWYRQTLGQGPEFLTYFQNEAQLEKSRLLSDRFSAERPKGSFSTLEIQRTEQGDSAMYLCASSIYLTGTSSGANVLTFGAGSRLTVL.

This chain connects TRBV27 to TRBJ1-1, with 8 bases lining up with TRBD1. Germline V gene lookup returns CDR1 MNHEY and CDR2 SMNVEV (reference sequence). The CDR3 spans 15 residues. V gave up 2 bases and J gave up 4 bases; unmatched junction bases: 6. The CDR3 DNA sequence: TGTGCCAGCAGTTTACACGGGACAGGAGGCACTGAAGCTTTCTTT. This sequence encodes CASSLHGTGGTEAFF.

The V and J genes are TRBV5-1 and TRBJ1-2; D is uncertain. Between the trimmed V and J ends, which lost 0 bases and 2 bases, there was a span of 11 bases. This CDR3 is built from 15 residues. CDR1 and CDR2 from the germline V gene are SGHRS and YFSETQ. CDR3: CASSLGQQANYGYTF. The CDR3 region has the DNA TGCGCCAGCAGCTTGGGGCAGCAAGCCAACTATGGCTACACCTTC.

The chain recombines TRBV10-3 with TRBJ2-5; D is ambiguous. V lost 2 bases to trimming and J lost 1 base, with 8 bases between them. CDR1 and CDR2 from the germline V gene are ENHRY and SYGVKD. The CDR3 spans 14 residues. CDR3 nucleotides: TGTGCCATCAGTGAGATCCAGGCCCAAGAGACCCAGTACTTC. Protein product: CAISEIQAQETQYF.

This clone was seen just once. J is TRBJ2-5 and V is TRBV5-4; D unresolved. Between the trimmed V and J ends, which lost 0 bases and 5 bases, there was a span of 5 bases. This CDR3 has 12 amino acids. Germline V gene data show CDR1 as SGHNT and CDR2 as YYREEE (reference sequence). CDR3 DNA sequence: TGTGCCAGCAGCTTGGAACAGGAGACCCAGTACTTC. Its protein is CASSLEQETQYF.

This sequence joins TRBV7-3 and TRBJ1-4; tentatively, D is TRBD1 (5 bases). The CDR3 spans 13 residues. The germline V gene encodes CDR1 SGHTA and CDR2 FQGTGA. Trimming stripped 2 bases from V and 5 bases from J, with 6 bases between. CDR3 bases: TGTGCCAGCAGCTTAGACAGAAATGAAAAACTGTTTTTT. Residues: CASSLDRNEKLFF.

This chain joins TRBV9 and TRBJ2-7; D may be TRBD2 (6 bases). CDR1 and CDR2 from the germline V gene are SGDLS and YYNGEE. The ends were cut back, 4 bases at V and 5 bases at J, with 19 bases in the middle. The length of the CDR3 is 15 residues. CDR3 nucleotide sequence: TGTGCCAGCAGCTCGAGTTCTTACCCGGGGGACGAGCAGTACTTC. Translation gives CASSSSSYPGDEQYF.

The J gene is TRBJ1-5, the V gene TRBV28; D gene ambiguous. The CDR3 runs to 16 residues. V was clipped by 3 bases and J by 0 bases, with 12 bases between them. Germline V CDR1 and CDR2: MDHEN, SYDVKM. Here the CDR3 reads CASSFSSRYSNQPQHF. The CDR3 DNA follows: TGTGCCAGCAGTTTTTCCTCCCGGTATAGCAATCAGCCCCAGCATTTT.

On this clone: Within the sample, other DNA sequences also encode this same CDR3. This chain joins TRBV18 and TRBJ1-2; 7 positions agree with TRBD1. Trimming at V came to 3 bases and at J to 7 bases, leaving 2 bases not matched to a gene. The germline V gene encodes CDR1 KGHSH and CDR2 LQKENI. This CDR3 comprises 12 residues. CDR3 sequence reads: CASSPDRVGYTF. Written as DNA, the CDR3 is TGTGCCAGCTCACCCGACAGGGTTGGCTACACCTTC.

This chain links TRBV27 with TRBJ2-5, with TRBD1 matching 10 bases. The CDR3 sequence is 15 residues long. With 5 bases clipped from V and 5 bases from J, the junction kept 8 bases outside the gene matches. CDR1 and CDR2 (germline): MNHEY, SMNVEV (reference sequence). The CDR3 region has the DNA TGTGCCAGCAGTACCCGGGACAGGGGTCCGGAGACCCAGTACTTC. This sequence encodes CASSTRDRGPETQYF.

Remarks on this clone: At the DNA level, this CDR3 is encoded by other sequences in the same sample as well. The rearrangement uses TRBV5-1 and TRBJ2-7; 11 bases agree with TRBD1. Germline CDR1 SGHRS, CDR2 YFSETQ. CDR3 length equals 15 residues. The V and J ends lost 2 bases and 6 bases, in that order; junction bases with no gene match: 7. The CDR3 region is CASSLAGQGAGEQYF. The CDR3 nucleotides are TGCGCCAGCAGCTTAGCCGGACAGGGGGCAGGCGAGCAGTACTTC.

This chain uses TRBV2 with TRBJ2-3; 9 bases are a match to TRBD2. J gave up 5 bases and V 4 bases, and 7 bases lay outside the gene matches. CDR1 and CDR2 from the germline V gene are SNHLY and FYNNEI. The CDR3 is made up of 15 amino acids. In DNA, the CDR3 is TGTGCCAGCAGTGCCCTAGCGGGGATTTTAGATACGCAGTATTTT. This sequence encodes CASSALAGILDTQYF.

CDR3 in amino acids: CSVEGFHSGLSSYNEQFF. CDR3 DNA: TGCAGCGTTGAAGGGTTCCATAGCGGACTTAGCTCCTACAATGAGCAGTTCTTC. The chain has TRBV29-1 and TRBJ2-1; possibly TRBD2 for D (6 bases). The CDR3 covers 18 residues. The V gene lost 1 base and the J gene lost 0 bases, with 19 bases spanning the gap. Germline V gene data show CDR1 as SQVTM and CDR2 as ANQGSEA.

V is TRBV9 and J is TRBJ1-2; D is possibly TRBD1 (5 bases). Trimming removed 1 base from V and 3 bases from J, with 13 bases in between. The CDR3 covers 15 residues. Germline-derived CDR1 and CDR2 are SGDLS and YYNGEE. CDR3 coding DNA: TGTGCCAGCAGCGTATTCAACCGGGGCCACTATGGCTACACCTTC. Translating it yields CASSVFNRGHYGYTF.

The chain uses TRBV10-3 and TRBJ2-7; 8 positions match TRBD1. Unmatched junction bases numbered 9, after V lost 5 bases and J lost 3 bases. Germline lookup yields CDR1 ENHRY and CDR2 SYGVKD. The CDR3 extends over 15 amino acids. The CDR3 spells CAISPLTGEVYEQYF. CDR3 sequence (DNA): TGTGCCATCAGTCCCCTGACAGGGGAGGTCTACGAGCAGTACTTC.

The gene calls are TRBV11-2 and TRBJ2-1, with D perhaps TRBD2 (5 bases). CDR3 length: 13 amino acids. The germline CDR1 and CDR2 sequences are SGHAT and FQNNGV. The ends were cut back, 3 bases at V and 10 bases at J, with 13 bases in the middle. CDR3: CASSFAVGEEQFF. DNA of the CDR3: TGTGCCAGCAGCTTCGCGGTCGGGGAGGAGCAGTTCTTC.

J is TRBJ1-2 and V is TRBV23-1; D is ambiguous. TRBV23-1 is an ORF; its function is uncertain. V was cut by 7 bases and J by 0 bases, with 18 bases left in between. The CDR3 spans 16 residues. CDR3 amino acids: CASIEGNPDSNYGYTF. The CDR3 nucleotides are TGCGCCAGCATAGAAGGGAATCCAGATTCTAACTATGGCTACACCTTC.

The chain's CDR3 is CSVDDGRYNYEQYF. The CDR3 DNA reads TGCAGCGTTGACGACGGGAGGTATAATTACGAGCAGTACTTC. The chain is built from TRBV29-1 and TRBJ2-7, with 7 bases lining up with TRBD2. The V segment lost 3 bases and the J segment 4 bases; nucleotides outside the gene matches: 9. CDR3 length: 14 residues. Germline V gene data show CDR1 as SQVTM and CDR2 as ANQGSEA.

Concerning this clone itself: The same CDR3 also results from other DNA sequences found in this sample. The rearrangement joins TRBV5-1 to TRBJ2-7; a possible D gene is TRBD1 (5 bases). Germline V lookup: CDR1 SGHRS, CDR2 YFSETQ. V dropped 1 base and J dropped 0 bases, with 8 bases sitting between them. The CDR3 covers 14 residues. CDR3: CASSLQGPSYEQYF. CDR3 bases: TGCGCCAGCAGCTTGCAGGGTCCCTCCTACGAGCAGTACTTC.

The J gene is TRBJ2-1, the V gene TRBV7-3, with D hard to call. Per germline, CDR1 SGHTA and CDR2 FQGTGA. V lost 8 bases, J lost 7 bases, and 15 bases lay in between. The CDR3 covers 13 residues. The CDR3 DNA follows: TGTGCCAGCGGAGCGACCACACAGAATGAGCAGTTCTTC. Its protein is CASGATTQNEQFF.

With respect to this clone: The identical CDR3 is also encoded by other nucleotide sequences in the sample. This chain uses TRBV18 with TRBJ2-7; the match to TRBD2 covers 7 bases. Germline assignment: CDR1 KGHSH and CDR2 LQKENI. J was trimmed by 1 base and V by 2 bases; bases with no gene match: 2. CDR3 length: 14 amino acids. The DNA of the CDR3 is TGTGCCAGCTCACCAGCTAGCGGTTCCTACGAGCAGTACTTC. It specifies CASSPASGSYEQYF.

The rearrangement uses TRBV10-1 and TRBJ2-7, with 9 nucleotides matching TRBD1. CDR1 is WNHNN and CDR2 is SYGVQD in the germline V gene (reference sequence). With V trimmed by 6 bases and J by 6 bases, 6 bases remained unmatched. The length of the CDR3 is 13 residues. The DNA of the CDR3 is TGCGCCAGCAGAGAGGACAGGGGTGGCGAGCAGTACTTC. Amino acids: CASREDRGGEQYF.

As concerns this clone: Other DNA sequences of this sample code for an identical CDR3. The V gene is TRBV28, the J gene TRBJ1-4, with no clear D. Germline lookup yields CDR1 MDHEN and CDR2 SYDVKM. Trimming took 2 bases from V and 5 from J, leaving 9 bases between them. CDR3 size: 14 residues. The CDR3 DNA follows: TGTGCCAGCAGTTTACCACGGCGAAATGAAAAACTGTTTTTT. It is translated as CASSLPRRNEKLFF.

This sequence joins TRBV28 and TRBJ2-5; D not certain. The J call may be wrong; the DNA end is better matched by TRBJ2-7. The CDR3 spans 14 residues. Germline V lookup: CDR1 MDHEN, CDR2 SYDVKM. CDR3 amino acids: CASSSTNPSYEQYF. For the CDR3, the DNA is TGTGCCAGCAGTTCCACGAACCCTTCCTACGAGCAGTACTTC.

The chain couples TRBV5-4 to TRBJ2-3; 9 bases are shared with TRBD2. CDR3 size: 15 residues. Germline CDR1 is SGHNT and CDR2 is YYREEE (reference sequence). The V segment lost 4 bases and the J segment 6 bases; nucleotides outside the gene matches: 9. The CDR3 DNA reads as TGTGCCAGCAGCCCCGGAGCGGGAGGCCGTGATACGCAGTATTTT. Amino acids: CASSPGAGGRDTQYF.

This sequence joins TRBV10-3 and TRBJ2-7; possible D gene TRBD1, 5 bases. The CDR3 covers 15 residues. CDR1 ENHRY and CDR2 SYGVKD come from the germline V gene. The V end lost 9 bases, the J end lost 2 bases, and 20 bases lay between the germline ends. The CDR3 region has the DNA TGTGCCATACAACCGAACAGGCCGAAAACCTACGAGCAGTACTTC. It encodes CAIQPNRPKTYEQYF.